What follows are 6 T cell receptor beta chains derived from one specimen sequenced in a study of vaccination and CD4 T cells after COVID-19. Treatment noted: roughly ten-day PBMC culture with coronavirus spike peptide pools or control peptides (ViraFEST assay). Cultured CD4+ T cell DNA was sequenced using the Oncomine TCR Beta short-read assay. TCRdb processed the PCR reads anew with MiXCR; each CDR3 protein has one entry. The table lists tens of thousands of distinct CDR3 sequences, less than 65% of them singletons. No antigen has been identified for these receptors. The starting material was CD4+ T cells from blood, cultured in vitro, obtained after SARS-CoV-2 vaccination. These receptors originate from a human donor who received a COVID-19 vaccine.

This clonotype was observed a handful of times. V and J are TRBV19 and TRBJ1-1; TRBD1 agrees at 10 bases. J lost 0 bases, V lost 6 bases, and 4 bases had no gene match. Germline-derived CDR1 and CDR2 are LNHDA and SQIVND (reference sequence). The CDR3 spans 15 residues. CDR3 bases: TGTGCCAGTAGAGGGACAGGGGCGATGAACACTGAAGCTTTCTTT. It yields the protein CASRGTGAMNTEAFF.

The chain combines TRBV2 with TRBJ1-1, with TRBD1 as a possible D gene (5 bases). The germline CDR1 and CDR2 sequences are SNHLY and FYNNEI. V shed 8 bases and J shed 2 bases, with 18 bases lying between them. The CDR3 length is 15 residues. CDR3 DNA: TGTGCCAGCCGCCCGTCTGTGGGGCGCAACACTGAAGCTTTCTTT. This codes for CASRPSVGRNTEAFF.

The gene calls are TRBV6-4 and TRBJ2-3, with TRBD2 identical over 7 bases. Germline lookup yields CDR1 MRHNA and CDR2 SNTAGT. This CDR3 region has 13 residues. V was clipped by 5 bases and J by 5 bases; unmatched bases: 4. For the CDR3, the DNA is TGTGCCAGCAGTTTGGGGGGGGAAGATACGCAGTATTTT. This sequence encodes CASSLGGEDTQYF.

The chain links TRBV27 to TRBJ2-3; possibly TRBD1 for D (6 bases). CDR3 length: 17 amino acids. Germline values: CDR1 MNHEY, CDR2 SMNVEV (reference sequence). The V end was cut by 8 bases, the J end by 0 bases, with 21 bases between. CDR3 protein: CASRSPLGTRSTDTQYF. As DNA, the CDR3 is TGTGCCAGCCGCTCGCCTCTGGGGACAAGAAGCACAGATACGCAGTATTTT.

Notes on this clonotype: Likely a read error: the CDR3 ends without its conserved phenylalanine or tryptophan. This rearrangement joins TRBV20-1 to TRBJ1-2; tentatively, D is TRBD1 (5 bases). Germline V gene lookup returns CDR1 DFQATT and CDR2 SNEGSKA (reference sequence). CDR3 length equals 15 residues. V dropped 0 bases and J dropped 1 base, with 12 bases sitting between them. CDR3: CSARDLTANNYGYTL. Written as DNA, the CDR3 is TGCAGTGCTAGAGATCTGACAGCCAATAACTATGGCTACACCCTC.

This clonotype was detected once. This chain links TRBV20-1 with TRBJ2-5; 11 positions agree with TRBD1. Per the germline V gene, CDR1 is DFQATT and CDR2 is SNEGSKA (reference sequence). With V trimmed by 1 base and J by 5 bases, 6 bases remained unmatched. The CDR3 is 15 amino acids. The DNA of the CDR3 is TGCAGTGCTAGAGGGGACAGGGGGAACGAGGAGACCCAGTACTTC. Its protein product is CSARGDRGNEETQYF.